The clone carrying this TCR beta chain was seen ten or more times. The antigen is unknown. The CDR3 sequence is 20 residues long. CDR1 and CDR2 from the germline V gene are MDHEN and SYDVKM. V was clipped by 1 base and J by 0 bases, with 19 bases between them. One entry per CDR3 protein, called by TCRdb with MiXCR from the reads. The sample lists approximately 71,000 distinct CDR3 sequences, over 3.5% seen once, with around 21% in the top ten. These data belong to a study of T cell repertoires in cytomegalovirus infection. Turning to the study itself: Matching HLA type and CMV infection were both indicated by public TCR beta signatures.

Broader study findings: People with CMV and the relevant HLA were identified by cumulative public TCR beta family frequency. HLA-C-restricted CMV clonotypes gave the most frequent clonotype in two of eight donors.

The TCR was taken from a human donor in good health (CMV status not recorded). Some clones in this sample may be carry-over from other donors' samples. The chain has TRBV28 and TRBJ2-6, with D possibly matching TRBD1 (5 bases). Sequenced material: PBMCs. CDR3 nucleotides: TGTGCCAGCAGTTTATTCCGGGCCAGGGAAGGGTACTCTGGGGCCAACGTCCTGACTTTC. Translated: CASSLFRAREGYSGANVLTF. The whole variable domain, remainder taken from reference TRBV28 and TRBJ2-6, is DVKVTQSSRYLVKRTGEKVFLECVQDMDHENMFWYRQDPGLGLRLIYFSYDVKMKEKGDIPEGYSVSREKKERFSLILESASTNQTSMYLCASSLFRAREGYSGANVLTFGAGSRLTVL.